This TCR beta chain was recovered during a study of cytomegalovirus exposure and HLA in healthy donors. In regard to this clone: The antigen remains unidentified.

V dropped 8 bases and J dropped 7 bases, with 14 bases sitting between them. The CDR3 is 13 residues long. The germline V gene encodes CDR1 MDHEN and CDR2 SYDVKM. General study points: In vitro assays verified that three CMV-associated chains recognized CMV antigens specifically.

Each donor was healthy, and each was a bone marrow donor. Donors likely had unrecorded immune exposures despite being nominally healthy when sampled. Primers for the PCR totalled 60 Vbeta and 13 Jbeta. Libraries were prepared by immunoSEQ multiplex PCR; TCRdb keeps only in-frame clonotypes and omits some of them. The sample has tens of thousands of clones, roughly 90% seen once; the top ten hold around 8%. The source of this sequence is a middle-aged woman in good health and CMV-seropositive. The sequenced material came from PBMCs. The chain carries TRBV28 and TRBJ1-4, with D possibly being TRBD1 (5 bases). The CDR3 nucleotides read TGTGCCAGCTCCTTGTCAGGGCCTGAAAAACTGTTTTTT. This translates into CASSLSGPEKLFF. The variable domain in full, completed from reference TRBV28 and TRBJ1-4, reads DVKVTQSSRYLVKRTGEKVFLECVQDMDHENMFWYRQDPGLGLRLIYFSYDVKMKEKGDIPEGYSVSREKKERFSLILESASTNQTSMYLCASSLSGPEKLFFGSGTQLSVL.